This T cell receptor beta chain is drawn from a study of post-analysis software for immune sequencing data. About the study: The disease courses covered relapsing-remitting, secondary progressive and progressive-relapsing multiple sclerosis. The study's findings and limits: F measure showed strong co-clustering of same-batch samples. Controls' normalized Chao1 diversity significantly exceeded that of multiple sclerosis patients. In patients, roughly five TRBV segments were more frequent than in controls, with TRBV5-6, TRBV5-1 and TRBV20-1 among them.

The CDR3 length is 18 residues. Germline CDR1 and CDR2: SGHDN and FVKESK. The junction had 14 bases not matched to a gene; V was cut back by 6 bases and J by 1 base. In the case of this clonotype: Its target is unknown.

Carried by the TCR beta cDNA libraries were unique molecular identifiers. TCRdb independently ran MiXCR on the PCR reads; one entry per CDR3 protein. This table holds about 460,000 distinct CDR3 sequences, roughly 45% found once. Input material: blood. This chain uses TRBV14 with TRBJ2-3, with TRBD2 matching over 9 bases. This receptor was obtained from a girl between 5 and 17 years old with multiple sclerosis. CDR3 region: CASSPGTSRRRGTDTQYF. The CDR3 DNA reads TGTGCCAGCAGTCCCGGGACTAGCAGGAGAAGGGGCACAGATACGCAGTATTTT.